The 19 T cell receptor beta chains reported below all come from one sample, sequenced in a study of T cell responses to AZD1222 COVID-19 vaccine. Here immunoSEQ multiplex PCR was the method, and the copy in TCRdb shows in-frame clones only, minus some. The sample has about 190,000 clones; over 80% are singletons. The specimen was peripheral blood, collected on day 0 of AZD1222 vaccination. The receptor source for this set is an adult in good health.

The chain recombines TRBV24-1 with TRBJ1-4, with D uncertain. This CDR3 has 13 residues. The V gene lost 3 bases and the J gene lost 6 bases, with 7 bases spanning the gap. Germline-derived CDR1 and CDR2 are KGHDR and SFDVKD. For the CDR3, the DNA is TGTGCCACCAGTGATCTGGCTGATGAAAAACTGTTTTTT. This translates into CATSDLADEKLFF.

CDR3 amino acids: CASSLIGDRTDTQYF. CDR3 sequence (DNA): TGTGCCAGCAGCTTAATTGGGGACAGGACAGATACGCAGTATTTT. The chain links TRBV7-3 to TRBJ2-3; 8 nucleotides agree with TRBD1. V lost 1 base and J lost 3; bases outside the gene matches: 3. The CDR3 totals 15 residues. From germline, CDR1 is SGHTA and CDR2 FQGTGA.

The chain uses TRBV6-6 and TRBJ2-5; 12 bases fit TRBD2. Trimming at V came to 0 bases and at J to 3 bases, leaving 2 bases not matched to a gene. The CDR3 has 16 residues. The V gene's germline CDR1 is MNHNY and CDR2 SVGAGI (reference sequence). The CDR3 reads CASSYSGLAGKETQYF. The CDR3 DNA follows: TGTGCCAGCAGTTACTCCGGACTAGCGGGGAAAGAGACCCAGTACTTC.

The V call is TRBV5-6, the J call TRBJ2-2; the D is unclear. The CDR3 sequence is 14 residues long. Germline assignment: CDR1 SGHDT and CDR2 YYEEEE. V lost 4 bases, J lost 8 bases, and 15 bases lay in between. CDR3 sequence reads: CASSLRTVGGELFF. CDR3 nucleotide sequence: TGTGCCAGCAGCCTCCGAACGGTGGGTGGGGAGCTGTTTTTT.

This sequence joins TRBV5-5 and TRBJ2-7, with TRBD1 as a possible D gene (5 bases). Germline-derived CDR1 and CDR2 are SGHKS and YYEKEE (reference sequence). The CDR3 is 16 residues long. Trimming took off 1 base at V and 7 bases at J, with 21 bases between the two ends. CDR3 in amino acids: CASSLSVAGPPLEQYF. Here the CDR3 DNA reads TGTGCCAGCAGCTTGAGTGTTGCAGGGCCCCCCCTTGAGCAGTACTTC.

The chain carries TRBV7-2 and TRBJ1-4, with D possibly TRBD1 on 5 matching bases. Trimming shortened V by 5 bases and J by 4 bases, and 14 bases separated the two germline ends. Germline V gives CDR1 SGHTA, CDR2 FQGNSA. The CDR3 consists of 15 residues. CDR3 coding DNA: TGTGCCAGCAGCCCTTGGGACGGAGTTAATGAAAAACTGTTTTTT. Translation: CASSPWDGVNEKLFF.

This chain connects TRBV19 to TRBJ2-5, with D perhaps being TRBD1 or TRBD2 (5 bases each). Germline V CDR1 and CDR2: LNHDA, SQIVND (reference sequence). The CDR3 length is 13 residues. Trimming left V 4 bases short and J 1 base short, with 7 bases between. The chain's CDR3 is CASSRGSQETQYF. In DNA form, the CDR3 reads TGTGCCAGTAGTAGGGGGTCCCAAGAGACCCAGTACTTC.

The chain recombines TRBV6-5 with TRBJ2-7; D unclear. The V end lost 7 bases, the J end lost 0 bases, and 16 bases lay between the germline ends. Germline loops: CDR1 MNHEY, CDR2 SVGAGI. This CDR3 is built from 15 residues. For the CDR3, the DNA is TGTGCCAGCACCCACCTGGGTGGAGCCTCCTACGAGCAGTACTTC. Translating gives CASTHLGGASYEQYF.

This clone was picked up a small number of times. The CDR3 DNA is TGTGCCAGCAGCCAGCGGGACAACTCCTACAATGAGCAGTTCTTC. Translated: CASSQRDNSYNEQFF. The rearrangement uses TRBV3-1 (or the pseudogene TRBV3-2) and TRBJ2-1, with D perhaps TRBD1 or TRBD2 (6 bases each). Germline CDR1 reads LGHDT; CDR2 reads YNNKEL (reference sequence). Trimming left V 3 bases short and J 0 bases short, with 9 bases between. This CDR3 is built from 15 residues.

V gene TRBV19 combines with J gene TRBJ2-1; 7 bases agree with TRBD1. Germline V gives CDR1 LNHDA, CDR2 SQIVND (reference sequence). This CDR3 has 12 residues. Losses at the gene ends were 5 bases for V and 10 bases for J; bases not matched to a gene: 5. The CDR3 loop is CASSATGLEQFF. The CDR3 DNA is TGTGCCAGTAGTGCGACAGGGTTGGAGCAGTTCTTC.

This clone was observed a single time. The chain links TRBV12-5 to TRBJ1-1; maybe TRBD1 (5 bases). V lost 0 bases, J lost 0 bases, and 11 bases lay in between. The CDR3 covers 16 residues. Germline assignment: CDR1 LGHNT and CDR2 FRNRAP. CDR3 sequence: CASGLVRGGMNTEAFF. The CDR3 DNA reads TGTGCTAGTGGTTTGGTACGGGGGGGTATGAACACTGAAGCTTTCTTT.

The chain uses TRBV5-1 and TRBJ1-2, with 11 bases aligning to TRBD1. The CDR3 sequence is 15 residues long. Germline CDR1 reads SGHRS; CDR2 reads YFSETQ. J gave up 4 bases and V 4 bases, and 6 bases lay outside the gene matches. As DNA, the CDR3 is TGCGCCAGCAGCCCGGGCGGGACAGGGGGCTATGGCTACACCTTC. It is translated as CASSPGGTGGYGYTF.

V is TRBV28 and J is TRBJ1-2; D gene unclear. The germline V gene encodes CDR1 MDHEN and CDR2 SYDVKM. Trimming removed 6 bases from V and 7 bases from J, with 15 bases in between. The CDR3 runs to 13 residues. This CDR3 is CASSNSPVVGYTF. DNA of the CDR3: TGTGCCAGCAGCAACAGTCCCGTGGTTGGCTACACCTTC.

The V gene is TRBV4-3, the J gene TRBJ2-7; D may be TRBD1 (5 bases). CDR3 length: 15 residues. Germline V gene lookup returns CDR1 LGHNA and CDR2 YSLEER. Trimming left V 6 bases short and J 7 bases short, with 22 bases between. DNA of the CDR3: TGCGCCAGCAGTCTGCAAGGGGCAGGTCTGGGTGAGCAGTACTTC. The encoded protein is CASSLQGAGLGEQYF.

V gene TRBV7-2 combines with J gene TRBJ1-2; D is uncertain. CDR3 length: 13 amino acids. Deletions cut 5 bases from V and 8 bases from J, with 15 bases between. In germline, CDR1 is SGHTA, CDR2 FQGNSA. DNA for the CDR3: TGTGCCAGCAGCCCCGAGAGTGGAAGGGGCTACACCTTC. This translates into CASSPESGRGYTF.

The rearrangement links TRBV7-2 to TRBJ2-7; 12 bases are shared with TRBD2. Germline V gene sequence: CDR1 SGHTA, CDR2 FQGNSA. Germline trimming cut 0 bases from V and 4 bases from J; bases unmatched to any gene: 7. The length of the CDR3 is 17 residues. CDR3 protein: CASSLASSSGGEYEQYF. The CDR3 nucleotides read TGTGCCAGCAGCTTAGCGTCCTCTAGCGGGGGGGAATACGAGCAGTACTTC.

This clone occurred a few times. CDR3 DNA: TGTGCCAGCAGCACCCGACAGGGTGGAGGTCCGTCTGAAGCTTTCTTT. Translated, it gives CASSTRQGGGPSEAFF. The chain uses TRBV11-2 and TRBJ1-1, with 7 bases fitting TRBD1. V shed 5 bases and J 6 bases; nucleotides not matched to a gene: 15. Germline V gene data show CDR1 as SGHAT and CDR2 as FQNNGV. There are 16 residues in the CDR3.

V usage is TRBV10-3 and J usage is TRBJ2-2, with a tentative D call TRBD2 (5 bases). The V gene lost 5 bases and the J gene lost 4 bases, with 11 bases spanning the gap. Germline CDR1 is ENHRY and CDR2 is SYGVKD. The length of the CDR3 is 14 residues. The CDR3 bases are TGTGCCATCAGTAGAACAGAGGGCACCGGGGAGCTGTTTTTT. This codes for CAISRTEGTGELFF.

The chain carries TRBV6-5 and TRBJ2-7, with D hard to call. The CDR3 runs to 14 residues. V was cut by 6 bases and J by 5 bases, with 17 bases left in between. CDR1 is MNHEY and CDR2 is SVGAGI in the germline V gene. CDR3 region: CASSRRPRLDEQYF. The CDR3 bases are TGTGCCAGCAGCCGCCGGCCCAGACTTGACGAGCAGTACTTC.